These T cell receptor beta chains were read from a single sample in a study of vaccination and CD4 T cells after COVID-19. Their target antigens are unknown. TCRdb redid the calling of the PCR reads with MiXCR, one entry per CDR3 protein. The sample consists of 9,000 to 9,500 distinct CDR3 sequences, roughly a third of them appearing once. The sample consisted of CD4+ T cells from blood, cultured in vitro. The receptors derive from a human donor in good health. The CDR3 runs from the conserved cysteine through the conserved F or W.

V gene | CDR3 protein
TRBV12-3/TRBV12-4 | CASSSRRRSNYGYTF
TRBV10-2 | CASRVGTGELFF
TRBV20-1 | CSAPPMREGVRLENQPQHF
TRBV30 | CAWSGGSNQPQHF
TRBV27 | CASSPTGTSLAYNEQFF
TRBV6-4 | CASSEMGYGELFF
TRBV7-2 | CASSLEPASTDTQYF
TRBV6-2/TRBV6-3 | CASSYRGSGQPQHF
TRBV19 | CASRIGLAVYNEQFF
TRBV6-1 | CASSKQVSYEQYF
TRBV7-8 | CASSSAGERGGGYTF
TRBV19 | CASSRSGYTDTQYF
TRBV19 | CASSYMRTSEQYF
TRBV6-5 | CASSSTGSYEQYF
TRBV20-1 | CSARLAGETQYF
TRBV7-3 | CASSPGTRHFDEQFF
TRBV27 | CASSSSGARWIYGYTF
TRBV28 | CASSPQGIQYF
TRBV6-1 | CASSHRGNDGYTF
TRBV5-1 | CASSASGLETQYF
TRBV5-5 | CASSLASGRTYNEQFF
TRBV10-3 | CAIMGGISYEQYF
TRBV7-2 | CASRSTGPQYNEQFF
TRBV28 | CASSNQVGGQGTYEQYF
TRBV2 | CASSYGTEAFF
TRBV20-1 | CSPRGDEQFF
TRBV28 | CASSPPANYGYTF
TRBV7-9 | CASIQRDQETQYF
TRBV20-1 | CSARVRGRYDTQYF
TRBV28 | CASRAPGGGTETQYF
TRBV7-6 | CASSSTTFTGTGVGNEQFF
TRBV27 | CASSILAGRADTQYF
TRBV7-9 | CASSRGPAGSGELFF
TRBV12-3/TRBV12-4 | CASSFQGAGQPQHF
TRBV20-1 | CSARNRVGAGELFF
TRBV7-2 | CASSLQPRASSYEQYF
TRBV27 | CASSPTATRGDTEAFF
TRBV19 | CASSIPAGQGTGEQYF